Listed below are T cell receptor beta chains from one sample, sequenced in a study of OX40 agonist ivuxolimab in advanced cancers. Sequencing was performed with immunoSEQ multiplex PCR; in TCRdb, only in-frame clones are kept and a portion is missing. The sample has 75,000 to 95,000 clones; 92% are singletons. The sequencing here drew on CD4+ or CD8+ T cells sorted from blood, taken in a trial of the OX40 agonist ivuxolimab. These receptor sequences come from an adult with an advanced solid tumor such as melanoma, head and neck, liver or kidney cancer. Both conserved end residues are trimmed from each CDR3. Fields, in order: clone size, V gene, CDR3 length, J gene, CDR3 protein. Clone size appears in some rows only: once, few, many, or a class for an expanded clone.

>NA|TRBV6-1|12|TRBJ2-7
ASSPTGSSYEQY
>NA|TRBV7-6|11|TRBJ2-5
ASTRKLGETQY
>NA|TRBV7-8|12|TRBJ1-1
ASRIDRAFTEAF
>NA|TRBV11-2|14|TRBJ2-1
ASSLNPASGNNEQF
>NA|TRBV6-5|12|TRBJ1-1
ASSYLQSNTEAF
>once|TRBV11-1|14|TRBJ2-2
ASSSPGQGRTGELF
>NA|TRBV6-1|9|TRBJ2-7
ASSGSYEQY
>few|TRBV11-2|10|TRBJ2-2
ASRRTAGELF
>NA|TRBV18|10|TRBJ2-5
ASSRDQETQY
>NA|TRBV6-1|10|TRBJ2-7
ASSSGIYEQY
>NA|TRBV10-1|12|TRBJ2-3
ASSDSQSTDTQY
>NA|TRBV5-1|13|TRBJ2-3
ASSLSIASTDTQY